These T cell receptor beta chains were read from a single sample in a study of PD-L1 blockade in urothelial cancer. The protocol was immunoSEQ multiplex PCR, while the TCRdb copy is restricted to in-frame clones and leaves out a portion. The sample yields more than 45,000 clones, approximately 72% seen once. Sample: PBMCs, taken around atezolizumab (anti-PD-L1) treatment. These receptors all come from a man between 65 and 85 years old with urothelial cancer. The CDR3 runs from the conserved cysteine through the conserved F or W. A D gene is named only where the DNA matches it firmly. Not all rows give a size; the values are once, few, many and, for expanded clones, a class.

d_gene	v_gene	abundance	j_gene	CDR3aa	CDR3nt
TRBD1	TRBV27	NA	TRBJ1-5	CASSIGQGGGQPQHF	TGTGCCAGCAGTATCGGACAGGGGGGGGGTCAGCCCCAGCATTTT
NA	TRBV6-5	NA	TRBJ1-2	CASRIDSFYGYTF	TGTGCCAGCAGAATTGACAGTTTTTATGGCTACACCTTC
NA	TRBV7-9	NA	TRBJ2-7	CASSLATDRSGEQYF	TGTGCCAGCAGCTTAGCGACGGACCGGAGCGGCGAGCAGTACTTC
NA	TRBV7-3	NA	TRBJ2-2	CASSRTEQNTGELFF	TGTGCCAGCAGCAGAACAGAACAGAACACCGGGGAGCTGTTTTTT
TRBD2	TRBV5-1	NA	TRBJ2-7	CASSEGSGGAWGEQYF	TGCGCCAGCAGCGAGGGTAGCGGGGGCGCCTGGGGCGAGCAGTACTTC
NA	TRBV15	NA	TRBJ2-3	CATSSPVGTDTQYF	TGTGCCACCAGCAGTCCGGTCGGCACAGATACGCAGTATTTT
TRBD2	TRBV19	NA	TRBJ2-7	CATRTSGRGAYEQYF	TGTGCCACCCGGACTAGCGGGAGAGGGGCCTACGAGCAGTACTTC
NA	TRBV4-3	NA	TRBJ2-1	CASSQEGRAYNEQFF	TGCGCCAGCAGCCAAGAGGGGAGAGCCTACAATGAGCAGTTCTTC
NA	TRBV4-3	NA	TRBJ2-7	CASSQVGTVSYEQYF	TGCGCCAGCAGCCAAGTCGGGACTGTATCCTACGAGCAGTACTTC
TRBD1	TRBV5-1	NA	TRBJ2-1	CASSQRQGLRNEQFF	TGCGCCAGCAGCCAACGACAGGGGTTAAGGAATGAGCAGTTCTTC
TRBD2	TRBV11-3	NA	TRBJ2-5	CASSWTSGRAGETQYF	TGTGCCAGCAGCTGGACTAGCGGGAGGGCCGGGGAGACCCAGTACTTC
TRBD1	TRBV30	NA	TRBJ2-5	CAWTYRGQLLKETQYF	TGTGCCTGGACCTACAGGGGACAACTCTTAAAAGAGACCCAGTACTTC
NA	TRBV18	once	TRBJ1-2	CASSPPVTRGRSGYTF	TGTGCCAGCTCACCACCAGTTACCAGGGGAAGGAGCGGCTACACCTTC